Reported below is one TCR beta chain. Its specificity is not known. V gave up 0 bases and J gave up 0 bases, with 19 bases separating them. Germline lookup yields CDR1 SGDLS and CDR2 YYNGEE. CDR3 length: 19 amino acids. The assay used deep level. The assay was immunoSEQ multiplex PCR, and TCRdb's table has in-frame clones only and misses some. The sample consists of roughly 700,000 clones, about 74% of them appearing once. The data originate from a study of shared clonotypes between healthy human individuals. Study-level points and caveats: Naive subsets generally had larger estimated richness than memory subsets.

The sequencing input was memory CD4+ T cells sorted from blood. The subset is: CD45RA-negative fraction. This clonotype was sampled from a woman aged 25 to 39 in good health. The chain joins TRBV9 to TRBJ2-1; D remains unclear. In DNA, the CDR3 is TGTGCCAGCAGCGTAGCCGACCACAAAACGCTGAGCTCCTACAATGAGCAGTTCTTC. Translated, it gives CASSVADHKTLSSYNEQFF. Based on the CDR3 plus reference TRBV9 and TRBJ2-1, the full variable domain is DSGVTQTPKHLITATGQRVTLRCSPRSGDLSVYWYQQSLDQGLQFLIQYYNGEERAKGNILERFSAQQFPDLHSELNLSSLELGDSALYFCASSVADHKTLSSYNEQFFGPGTRLTVL.